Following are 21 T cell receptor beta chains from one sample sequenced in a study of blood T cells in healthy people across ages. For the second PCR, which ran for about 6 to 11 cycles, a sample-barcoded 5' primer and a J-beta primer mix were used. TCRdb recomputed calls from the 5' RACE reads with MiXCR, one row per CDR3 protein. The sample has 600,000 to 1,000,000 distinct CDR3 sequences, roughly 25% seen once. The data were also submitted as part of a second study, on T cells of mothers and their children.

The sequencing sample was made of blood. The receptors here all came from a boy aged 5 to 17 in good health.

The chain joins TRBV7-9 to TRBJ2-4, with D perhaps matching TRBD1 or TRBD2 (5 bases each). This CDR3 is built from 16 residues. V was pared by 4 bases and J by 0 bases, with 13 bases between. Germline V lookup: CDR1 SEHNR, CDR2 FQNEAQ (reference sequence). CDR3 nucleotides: TGTGCCAGCAGCTCGCGTTCAGGGACAGCCAAAAACATTCAGTACTTC. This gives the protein CASSSRSGTAKNIQYF.

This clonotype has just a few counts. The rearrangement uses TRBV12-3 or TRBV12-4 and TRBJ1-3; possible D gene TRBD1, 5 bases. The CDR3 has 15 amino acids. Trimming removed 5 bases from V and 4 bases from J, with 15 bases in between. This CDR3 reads CASSLSTGVGNTIYF. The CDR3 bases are TGTGCCAGCAGTCTGTCCACGGGGGTCGGAAACACCATATATTTT.

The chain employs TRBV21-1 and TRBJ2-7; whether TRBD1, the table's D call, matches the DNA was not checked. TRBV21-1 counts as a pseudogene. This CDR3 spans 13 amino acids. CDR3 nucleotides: TGTGCCAGGGGGACAGGGGGATCCTACGAGCAGTACTTC. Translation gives CARGTGGSYEQYF.

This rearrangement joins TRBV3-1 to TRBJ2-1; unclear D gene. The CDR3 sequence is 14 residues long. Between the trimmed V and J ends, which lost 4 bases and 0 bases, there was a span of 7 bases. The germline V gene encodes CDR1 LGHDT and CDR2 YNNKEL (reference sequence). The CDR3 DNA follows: TGTGCCAGCAGCCGTCTCGGCTCCTACAATGAGCAGTTCTTC. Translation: CASSRLGSYNEQFF.

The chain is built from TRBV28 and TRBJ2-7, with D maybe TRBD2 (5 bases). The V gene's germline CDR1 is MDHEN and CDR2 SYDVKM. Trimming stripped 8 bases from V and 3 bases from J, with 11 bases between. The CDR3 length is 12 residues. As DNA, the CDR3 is TGTGCCAGCTCATCGGAGGTCTACGAGCAGTACTTC. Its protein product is CASSSEVYEQYF.

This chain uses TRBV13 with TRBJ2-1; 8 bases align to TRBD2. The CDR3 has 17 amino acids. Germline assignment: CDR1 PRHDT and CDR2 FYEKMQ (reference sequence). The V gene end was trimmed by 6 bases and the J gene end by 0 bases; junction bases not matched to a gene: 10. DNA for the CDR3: TGTGCCAGCAGTCAAAGCGGGGGCCAGGGCTCCTACAATGAGCAGTTCTTC. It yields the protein CASSQSGGQGSYNEQFF.

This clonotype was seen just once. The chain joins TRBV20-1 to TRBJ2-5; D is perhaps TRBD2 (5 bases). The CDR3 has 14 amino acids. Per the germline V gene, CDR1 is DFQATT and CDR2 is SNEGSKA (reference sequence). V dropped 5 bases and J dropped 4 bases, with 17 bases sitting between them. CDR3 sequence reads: CSASELPGGETQYF. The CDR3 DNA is TGCAGTGCTTCCGAGCTTCCCGGAGGAGAGACCCAGTACTTC.

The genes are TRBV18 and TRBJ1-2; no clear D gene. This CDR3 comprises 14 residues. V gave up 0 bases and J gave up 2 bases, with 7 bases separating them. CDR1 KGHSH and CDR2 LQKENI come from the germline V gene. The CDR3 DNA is TGTGCCAGCTCACCACCGGAATGGAACTATGGCTACACCTTC. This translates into CASSPPEWNYGYTF.

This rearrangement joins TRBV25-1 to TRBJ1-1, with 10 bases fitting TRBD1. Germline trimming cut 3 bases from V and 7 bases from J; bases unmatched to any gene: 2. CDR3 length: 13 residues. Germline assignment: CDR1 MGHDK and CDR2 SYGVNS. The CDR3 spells CASSETGGSEAFF. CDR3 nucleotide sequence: TGTGCCAGCAGTGAGACAGGGGGCAGTGAAGCTTTCTTT.

The CDR3 protein is CASSYHRDRDWGETQYF. In DNA, the CDR3 is TGTGCCAGCAGTTACCACCGGGACAGGGATTGGGGAGAGACCCAGTACTTC. This chain links TRBV6-2 or TRBV6-3 with TRBJ2-5, with 9 bases fitting TRBD1. V shed 2 bases and J 4 bases; nucleotides not matched to a gene: 11. The CDR3 consists of 17 residues. The germline V gene has CDR1 MNHEY and CDR2 SVGEGT.

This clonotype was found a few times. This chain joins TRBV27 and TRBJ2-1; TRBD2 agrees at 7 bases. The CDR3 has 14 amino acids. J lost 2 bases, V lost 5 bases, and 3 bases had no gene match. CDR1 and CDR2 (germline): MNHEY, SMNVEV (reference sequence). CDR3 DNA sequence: TGTGCCAGCAGTCAAGCGGGAACCTACAATGAGCAGTTCTTC. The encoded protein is CASSQAGTYNEQFF.

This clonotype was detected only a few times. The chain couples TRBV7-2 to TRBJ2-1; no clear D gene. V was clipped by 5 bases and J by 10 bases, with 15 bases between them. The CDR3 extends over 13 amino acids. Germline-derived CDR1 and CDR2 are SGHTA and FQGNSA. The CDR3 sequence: CASSNLPVEEQFF. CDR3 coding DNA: TGTGCCAGCAGCAATCTACCGGTAGAGGAGCAGTTCTTC.

CDR3 loop: CASSPGDRGKTTYEQYF. In DNA, the CDR3 is TGTGCCAGCAGTCCTGGGGACAGGGGTAAAACCACCTACGAGCAGTACTTC. The rearrangement joins TRBV28 to TRBJ2-7; TRBD1 matches at 10 bases. The CDR3 is 17 residues long. Germline assignment: CDR1 MDHEN and CDR2 SYDVKM. J gave up 2 bases and V 5 bases, and 12 bases lay outside the gene matches. Together with reference TRBV28 and TRBJ2-7, the CDR3 gives the full variable domain: DVKVTQSSRYLVKRTGEKVFLECVQDMDHENMFWYRQDPGLGLRLIYFSYDVKMKEKGDIPEGYSVSREKKERFSLILESASTNQTSMYLCASSPGDRGKTTYEQYFGPGTRLTVT.

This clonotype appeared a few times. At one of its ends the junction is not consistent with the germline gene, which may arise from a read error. The DNA for the CDR3 is TGTGCCAGCAGCTTAACCGGAGGGAGGAACATTGAAGCTTTCTTT. Protein sequence: CASSLTGGRNIEAFF. V usage is TRBV7-3 and J usage is TRBJ1-1; D uncertain. Germline assignment: CDR1 SGHTA and CDR2 FQGTGA. This CDR3 has 15 amino acids.

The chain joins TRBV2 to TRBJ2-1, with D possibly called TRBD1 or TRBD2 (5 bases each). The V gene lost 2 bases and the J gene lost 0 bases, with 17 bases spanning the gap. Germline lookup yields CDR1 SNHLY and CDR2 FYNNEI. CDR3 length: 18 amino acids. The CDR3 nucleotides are TGTGCCAGCAGTGAAACTCGGGGCTACCGCAGCTCCTACAATGAGCAGTTCTTC. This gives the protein CASSETRGYRSSYNEQFF.

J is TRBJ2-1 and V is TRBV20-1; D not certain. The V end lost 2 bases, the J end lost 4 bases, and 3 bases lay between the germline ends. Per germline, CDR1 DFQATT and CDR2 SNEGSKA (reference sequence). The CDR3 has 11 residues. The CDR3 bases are TGCAGTGCTAGATCATACAATGAGCAGTTCTTC. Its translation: CSARSYNEQFF.

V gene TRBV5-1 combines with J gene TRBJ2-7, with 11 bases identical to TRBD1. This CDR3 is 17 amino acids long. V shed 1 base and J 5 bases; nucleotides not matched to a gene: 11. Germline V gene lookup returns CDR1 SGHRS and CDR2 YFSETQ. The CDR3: CASSLSFLPGQGDEQYF. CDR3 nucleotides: TGCGCCAGCAGCTTGAGTTTTCTTCCGGGACAGGGGGACGAGCAGTACTTC.

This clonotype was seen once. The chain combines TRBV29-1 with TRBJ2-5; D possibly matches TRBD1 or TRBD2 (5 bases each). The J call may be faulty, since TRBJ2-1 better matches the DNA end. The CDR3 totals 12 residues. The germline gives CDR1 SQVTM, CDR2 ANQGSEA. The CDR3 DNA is TGCAGCGCCGATCGGGGCAACGATGAGCAGTTCTTC. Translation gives CSADRGNDEQFF.

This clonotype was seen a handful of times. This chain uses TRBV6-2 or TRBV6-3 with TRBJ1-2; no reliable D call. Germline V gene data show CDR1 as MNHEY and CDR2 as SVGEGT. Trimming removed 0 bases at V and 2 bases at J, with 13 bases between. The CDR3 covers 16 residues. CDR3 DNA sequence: TGTGCCAGCAGTTACTCGCCAGGTACAAGGAACTATGGCTACACCTTC. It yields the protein CASSYSPGTRNYGYTF.

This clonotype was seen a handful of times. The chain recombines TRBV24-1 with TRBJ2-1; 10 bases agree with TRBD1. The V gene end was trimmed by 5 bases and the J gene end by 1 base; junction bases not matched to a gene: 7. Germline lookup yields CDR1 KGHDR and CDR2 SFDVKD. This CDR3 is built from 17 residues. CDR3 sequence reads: CATSGIRDRGSYNEQFF. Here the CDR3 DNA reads TGTGCCACCAGTGGTATCAGGGACAGGGGATCCTACAATGAGCAGTTCTTC.

The CDR3 protein is CASSSQSGTYEQYF. In DNA form, the CDR3 reads TGTGCCAGCAGCTCCCAGTCGGGTACCTACGAGCAGTACTTC. The V and J genes are TRBV7-2 and TRBJ2-5; D gene uncertain. Matching the DNA end better, TRBJ2-7 makes the J call doubtful. Germline V lookup: CDR1 SGHTA, CDR2 FQGNSA. CDR3 length: 14 residues.